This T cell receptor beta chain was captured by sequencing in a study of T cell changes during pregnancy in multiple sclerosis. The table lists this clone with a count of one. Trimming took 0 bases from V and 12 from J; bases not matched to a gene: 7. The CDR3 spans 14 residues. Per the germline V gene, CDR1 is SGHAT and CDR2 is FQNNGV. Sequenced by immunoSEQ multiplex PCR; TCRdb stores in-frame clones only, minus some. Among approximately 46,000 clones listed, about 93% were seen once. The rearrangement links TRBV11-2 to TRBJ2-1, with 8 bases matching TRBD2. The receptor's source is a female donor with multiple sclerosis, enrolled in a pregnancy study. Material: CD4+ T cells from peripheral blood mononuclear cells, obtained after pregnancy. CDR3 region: CASSLENFGRGQFF. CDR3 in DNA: TGTGCCAGCAGCTTAGAAAATTTCGGGAGGGGGCAGTTCTTC.